The clone carrying this TCR beta chain was observed once. The sample has other DNA sequences that encode this CDR3 too. The data were taken from a study of blood T cell repertoires in COVID-19. Study-level background: Acute and convalescent COVID-19 samples came from the United States, Italy and Spain.

TCRdb's table, derived via immunoSEQ multiplex PCR, lists solely in-frame clones and lacks some. The sample shows some 160,000 clones, approximately 90% of them seen only once. This clonotype was sampled from a man aged 50 or older who had recovered from COVID-19. The specimen sequenced was peripheral blood.

The CDR3 DNA reads as TGTGCCTGGAGCTTATCCGGGACAGGGAATCAGCCCCAGCATTTT. Amino acid sequence: CAWSLSGTGNQPQHF. The chain couples TRBV30 to TRBJ1-5, with 9 bases fitting TRBD1. Germline loops: CDR1 GTSNPN, CDR2 SVGIG (reference sequence). V trimming: 3 bases; J trimming: 4 bases; junction bases outside the gene matches: 7. The CDR3 runs to 15 residues.